This is a list of T cell receptor beta chains from one sample in a study of blood T cell repertoires in COVID-19. Only in-frame clones appear in the TCRdb table, and some are missing; sequencing was by immunoSEQ multiplex PCR. The sample shows 200,000 or so clones, 80% to 85% of them seen only once. Sequenced: PBMCs or T cells enriched from blood (not recorded which). The receptors shown here come from a man aged 40-49 years who had recovered from COVID-19. Each CDR3 is given with its conserved first and last residue. The order of the fields is clone size, J gene, D gene, V gene, CDR3 DNA, CDR3 protein. A D gene is named only where the DNA matches it firmly. Size tells how often a clone was seen (once, few, many) or the class of an expanded clone, and some rows leave it out.

- TRBJ1-1 TRBD1 TRBV3-1/TRBV3-2 TGTGCCAGCAGCCACCTAGGGGGCACGACTGAAGCTTTCTTT CASSHLGGTTEAFF
- TRBJ2-5 - TRBV11-3 TGTGCCAGCAGCTTAGACGGCCAAGAGACCCAGTACTTC CASSLDGQETQYF
- TRBJ1-3 - TRBV7-2 TGTGCCAGCAGGAGGGCATCAGGAAACACCATATATTTT CASRRASGNTIYF
- TRBJ1-3 - TRBV10-3 TGTGCCATCAGTGATCGCGGAGGGACCACCATATTCAACTCTGGAAACACCATATATTTT CAISDRGGTTIFNSGNTIYF
once TRBJ1-1 - TRBV6-5 TGTGCCACCGAGAACAGGGTTAGCGCTGAAGCTTTCTTT CATENRVSAEAFF
- TRBJ2-1 - TRBV6-6 TGTGCCAGCAGTTACTCACAGGCTGAGCAGTTCTTC CASSYSQAEQFF
- TRBJ2-7 - TRBV7-9 TGTGCCAGCACTCCCGTCGGCGGGTCCCACGAGCAGTACTTC CASTPVGGSHEQYF
- TRBJ2-5 - TRBV19 TGTGCCAGTAGTGTGTCAGGGAGGAAAGAAGAGACCCAGTACTTC CASSVSGRKEETQYF
- TRBJ1-5 - TRBV10-2 TGCGCCAGCATGCGGGACCCCAATCAGCCCCAGCATTTT CASMRDPNQPQHF
- TRBJ2-3 - TRBV19 TGTGCCAGTAGTATAGGAACCCTAAGAGCAGATACGCAGTATTTT CASSIGTLRADTQYF
- TRBJ1-1 - TRBV5-4 TGTGCCAGCAGTTTCAACAGGAAGAACACTGAAGCTTTCTTT CASSFNRKNTEAFF
- TRBJ2-2 - TRBV5-1 TGCGCCAGCAGCTTGGTACAGGGGAACACCGGGGAGCTGTTTTTT CASSLVQGNTGELFF
- TRBJ2-1 TRBD1 TRBV28 TGTGCCAGCATCCTGGGACAGGGATCTTACAATGAGCAGTTCTTC CASILGQGSYNEQFF
few TRBJ2-5 - TRBV7-3 TGTGCCAGCAGCTCCTTCGGGGGGCGGAAAGGGGAGACCCAGTACTTC CASSSFGGRKGETQYF
- TRBJ1-3 TRBD1 TRBV5-1 TGCGCCAGCAGCGCCGACAGGGTAGGAAACACCATATATTTT CASSADRVGNTIYF
once TRBJ2-1 TRBD2 TRBV28 TGTGCCAGCAGTTTTCTTCTGGCAGCGGGGGGCCGGGATGAGCAGTTCTTC CASSFLLAAGGRDEQFF
- TRBJ1-2 - TRBV6-4 TGTGCCAGCAGTGGGGGCTCCTGGAGCTACACCTTC CASSGGSWSYTF
- TRBJ1-4 - TRBV29-1 TGCAGCGCGGGGACGGAGTTTACCAATGAAAAACTGTTTTTT CSAGTEFTNEKLFF
- TRBJ2-7 TRBD1 TRBV7-2 TGTGCCAGCAGCTTAGCGTCGGGACAGGTGACCTACGAGCAGTACTTC CASSLASGQVTYEQYF
- TRBJ1-1 - TRBV5-1 TGCGCCAGCAGCTTGGCTACAGACCGGAACACTGAAGCTTTCTTT CASSLATDRNTEAFF
- TRBJ1-2 TRBD1 TRBV5-1 TGCGCCAGCAGCTTGGCCCCGGACAGGGGGAAGATCTATGGCTACACCTTC CASSLAPDRGKIYGYTF
once TRBJ1-5 TRBD1 TRBV28 TGTGCCAGCACCCCATCGACAGGGGGAAATCAGCCCCAGCATTTT CASTPSTGGNQPQHF
- TRBJ1-4 - TRBV4-1 TGCGCCAGCAGCCTCGGGGTTTTCAATGAAAAACTGTTTTTT CASSLGVFNEKLFF
once TRBJ2-5 - TRBV29-1 TGCAGCGCCCTTCACCAGGGTGAGACCCAGTACTTC CSALHQGETQYF
- TRBJ1-5 TRBD1 TRBV4-1 TGCGCCAGCAGCCCCGAAGACAGGGGGCGAGATCAGCCCCAGCATTTT CASSPEDRGRDQPQHF
- TRBJ2-3 TRBD1 TRBV7-9 TGTGCCAGCAGCCTACGGGACAGCCGCACAGATACGCAGTATTTT CASSLRDSRTDTQYF
- TRBJ2-1 TRBD2 TRBV3-1/TRBV3-2 TGTGCCAGCAGCCAAGTAATAATAAGCGGGGGGGCCTTAGACAATGAGCAGTTCTTC CASSQVIISGGALDNEQFF
many TRBJ1-5 TRBD1 TRBV6-5 TGTGCCAGCAGCGCTACGGACAGGGGGCTTCAGCCCCAGCATTTT CASSATDRGLQPQHF
- TRBJ2-7 - TRBV12-3/TRBV12-4 TGTGCCAGCAGCCCGACAGTCACCTACGAGCAGTACTTC CASSPTVTYEQYF
once TRBJ1-6 TRBD1 TRBV5-1 TGCGCCAGCAGCTTGGAGCCTCCGGGACAGGCTAGCTCCTATAATTCACCCCTCCACTTT CASSLEPPGQASSYNSPLHF
- TRBJ1-5 - TRBV7-2 TGTGCCAGCAGCTTAGGGTGGTCAGGGAACGGGGGTCAGCCCCAGCATTTT CASSLGWSGNGGQPQHF
- TRBJ2-1 - TRBV7-9 TGTGCCAGCAGCCTACAGGGTCAAGAGCAGTTCTTC CASSLQGQEQFF
- TRBJ2-3 TRBD2 TRBV9 TGTGCCAGCAGCGTAGATCGTCGGGAGGGCACAGATACGCAGTATTTT CASSVDRREGTDTQYF
- TRBJ1-2 - TRBV3-1/TRBV3-2 TGTGCCAGCAGCCAAGAACGAGTTTTCCCCTATGGCTACACCTTC CASSQERVFPYGYTF
- TRBJ2-7 TRBD2 TRBV3-1/TRBV3-2 TGTGCCAGCACCTTGACCCCGGGGGGAGGCTACGAGCAGTACTTC CASTLTPGGGYEQYF
- TRBJ1-1 - TRBV12-5 TGTGCTAGTAAGGGAGTGATGAACACTGAAGCTTTCTTT CASKGVMNTEAFF
- TRBJ2-3 - TRBV29-1 TGCAGCGTTCTCCGGGATACGCAGTATTTT CSVLRDTQYF
few TRBJ1-2 - TRBV6-5 TGTGCCAGCAGTTACTCGAGAGGAAGTGGCTACACCTTC CASSYSRGSGYTF
- TRBJ1-1 TRBD1 TRBV3-1/TRBV3-2 TGTGCCAGCAGCCAATCTCGATCCGGCGACAGGGGCTTTCGGAACACTGAAGCTTTCTTT CASSQSRSGDRGFRNTEAFF
- TRBJ1-3 - TRBV29-1 TGCAGCGCCCAACAGAGCTCTGGAAACACCATATATTTT CSAQQSSGNTIYF
- TRBJ1-2 - TRBV3-1/TRBV3-2 TGTGCCAGCAGCCCTCTCGAGGGTAACTATGGCTACACCTTC CASSPLEGNYGYTF
- TRBJ2-3 - TRBV3-1/TRBV3-2 TGTGCCAGCAGCCAAGTCTCGGATACGCAGTATTTT CASSQVSDTQYF
few TRBJ1-1 - TRBV7-9 TGTGCCAGCAGCTTAAGTAGCACTGAAGCTTTCTTT CASSLSSTEAFF
- TRBJ2-6 - TRBV28 TGTGCCAGCAGTTTACTCCGGCTGAGGATGAGCTCTGGGGCCAACGTCCTGACTTTC CASSLLRLRMSSGANVLTF
few TRBJ2-3 - TRBV7-8 TGTGCCAGCAGCCACCGGGGGATCAGCCTTATCACAGATACGCAGTATTTT CASSHRGISLITDTQYF
once TRBJ1-2 - TRBV19 TGTGCCAGTAGTGCCAAAGGGGATGGCTACACCTTC CASSAKGDGYTF
- TRBJ1-5 TRBD1 TRBV7-2 TGTGCCAGCAGCTCCACGGGACAGAGCTATCAGCCCCAGCATTTT CASSSTGQSYQPQHF
- TRBJ1-2 TRBD1 TRBV13 TGTGCCAGCAGCCTTGGGACAGCATCCCTCCCCTATGGCTACACCTTC CASSLGTASLPYGYTF
- TRBJ1-2 TRBD1 TRBV7-9 TGTGCCAGCAGCTCTACCTCCGGGACAGGCTATGGCTACACCTTC CASSSTSGTGYGYTF
- TRBJ2-3 TRBD2 TRBV29-1 TGCAGCGTTGGCCTTCTAGCGGGGGGCGTGGCAGATACGCAGTATTTT CSVGLLAGGVADTQYF
- TRBJ2-3 - TRBV5-1 TGCGCCAGCAACCTGCAAGGGGGTAGCGGGCCGAGCACAGATACGCAGTATTTT CASNLQGGSGPSTDTQYF
- TRBJ2-7 TRBD2 TRBV15 TGTGCCACCAGCAGAGATCGGACTAGCTACGAGCAGTACTTC CATSRDRTSYEQYF
few TRBJ2-1 - TRBV6-2/TRBV6-3 TGTGCCAGCAGTTACGGCGGGCTTTCCTACAATGAGCAGTTCTTC CASSYGGLSYNEQFF
- TRBJ1-2 - TRBV11-2 TGTGCCAGCAGCTTAACGGGCAGGGGCGACTATGGCTACACCTTC CASSLTGRGDYGYTF
- TRBJ2-1 TRBD2 TRBV5-4 TGTGCCAGCAGCCCTACTAGCGATCTCTACAATGAGCAGTTCTTC CASSPTSDLYNEQFF
- TRBJ2-3 TRBD1 TRBV19 TGTGCCAGTAGTGTCAGGGGGCGAGATACGCAGTATTTT CASSVRGRDTQYF
few TRBJ1-3 - TRBV6-5 TGTGCCAGCAGTTATTCCACATTCTCTGGAAACACCATATATTTT CASSYSTFSGNTIYF
- TRBJ2-1 - TRBV5-1 TGCGCCAGCAGCTGGGGCGGGTCCGGGAGCTCCTACAATGAGCAGTTCTTC CASSWGGSGSSYNEQFF
- TRBJ1-5 - TRBV28 TGTGCCAGCAGTCCTCTCACAGGGCCTCAGCCCCAGCATTTT CASSPLTGPQPQHF